The 10 T cell receptor beta chains in this list originate from one sample, sequenced in a study of T-cell memory formation after mild COVID-19. TCRdb independently ran MiXCR on the 5' RACE reads; one entry per CDR3 protein. The data hold hundreds of thousands of distinct CDR3 sequences, with 20% to 25% observed a single time. The specimen was PBMCs or a T cell subset sorted from them (not recorded which). These receptors originate from an adult woman who had mild COVID-19 (a few samples of this study predate the infection). Cell type and time point are not known.

The rearrangement uses TRBV6-5 and TRBJ2-3; D is unresolved. Trimming removed 6 bases at V and 6 bases at J, with 13 bases between. This CDR3 contains 13 residues. Germline values: CDR1 MNHEY, CDR2 SVGAGI. CDR3 nucleotides: TGTGCCAGCAGGAGCTCATTAAGGGATACGCAGTATTTT. Protein sequence: CASRSSLRDTQYF.

The V and J genes are TRBV7-3 and TRBJ2-4, with TRBD1 matching 9 bases. The CDR3 sequence is 15 residues long. V lost 4 bases to trimming and J lost 4 bases; unmatched junction nucleotides: 5. Germline values: CDR1 SGHTA, CDR2 FQGTGA. DNA for the CDR3: TGTGCCAGCAGCTCCGGACAGGGGATTAAAAACATTCAGTACTTC. Translated, it gives CASSSGQGIKNIQYF.

This chain connects TRBV19 to TRBJ1-5; 7 bases are shared with TRBD1. The V segment lost 4 bases and the J segment 2 bases; nucleotides outside the gene matches: 5. The CDR3 covers 15 residues. CDR1 and CDR2 (germline): LNHDA, SQIVND (reference sequence). The CDR3 region is CASSTVTGGNQPQHF. CDR3 sequence (DNA): TGTGCCAGTAGTACCGTTACAGGGGGCAATCAGCCCCAGCATTTT.

The genes are TRBV30 and TRBJ2-5; 7 bases fit TRBD2. The V and J ends lost 1 base and 4 bases, in that order; junction bases with no gene match: 6. The CDR3 has 14 residues. Per the germline V gene, CDR1 is GTSNPN and CDR2 is SVGIG (reference sequence). The CDR3 DNA reads as TGTGCCTGGAGTGAGGGCGGGAGCAGAGAGACCCAGTACTTC. This codes for CAWSEGGSRETQYF.

The chain joins TRBV5-6 to TRBJ2-1; D unresolved. V dropped 0 bases and J dropped 5 bases, with 12 bases sitting between them. CDR1 is SGHDT, CDR2 YYEEEE, per germline. This CDR3 region has 15 residues. For the CDR3, the DNA is TGTGCCAGCAGCTTGGTGGCCCTGATCAACAATGAGCAGTTCTTC. It translates to CASSLVALINNEQFF.

A few counts support this clonotype. The chain links TRBV19 to TRBJ2-1; D could derive from TRBD1 or TRBD2 (5 bases each). Trimming stripped 1 base from V and 8 bases from J, with 15 bases between. This CDR3 has 15 residues. CDR1 is LNHDA and CDR2 is SQIVND in the germline V gene (reference sequence). As DNA, the CDR3 is TGTGCCAGTAGTATAGCGAGGACGAGGGGCCATGAGCAGTTCTTC. It translates to CASSIARTRGHEQFF. Supplemented by reference TRBV19 and TRBJ2-1, the full variable domain reads DGGITQSPKYLFRKEGQNVTLSCEQNLNHDAMYWYRQDPGQGLRLIYYSQIVNDFQKGDIAEGYSVSREKKESFPLTVTSAQKNPTAFYLCASSIARTRGHEQFFGPGTRLTVL.

The gene calls are TRBV11-2 and TRBJ2-1, with 14 bases aligning to TRBD2. V was pared by 2 bases and J by 7 bases, with 7 bases of the junction left unmatched. Germline loops: CDR1 SGHAT, CDR2 FQNNGV. The CDR3 runs 17 residues. The CDR3 sequence: CASSLRRGTSGSNEQFF. The DNA of the CDR3 is TGTGCCAGCAGCTTAAGGCGCGGGACTAGCGGGAGTAATGAGCAGTTCTTC.

A few counts support this clonotype. This chain connects TRBV6-5 to TRBJ2-5; D might be TRBD1 (5 bases). From germline, CDR1 is MNHEY and CDR2 SVGAGI. The CDR3 runs 19 residues. The V end lost 6 bases, the J end lost 5 bases, and 31 bases lay between the germline ends. As DNA, the CDR3 is TGTGCCAGCAGGCGCGGCGACCTGGGGCGGAGAGGAATCGCGGAGACCCAGTACTTC. It codes for CASRRGDLGRRGIAETQYF.

The V gene is TRBV12-3 or TRBV12-4, the J gene TRBJ1-2; D might be TRBD1 (5 bases). Trimming pared 5 bases from V and 0 bases from J, leaving 13 bases between. The CDR3 loop spans 15 amino acids. CDR3 bases: TGTGCCAGCAGTCCCCGGGACTCCGCTAACTATGGCTACACCTTC. Translation: CASSPRDSANYGYTF.

This chain connects TRBV20-1 to TRBJ1-6; 7 bases fit TRBD1. The germline gives CDR1 DFQATT, CDR2 SNEGSKA (reference sequence). The CDR3 has 17 residues. Trimming took 3 bases from V and 5 from J; bases not matched to a gene: 13. The CDR3, as DNA: TGCAGTGCTAGCCGTGGACCCAGGACAGGAAATAATTCACCCCTCCACTTT. It specifies CSASRGPRTGNNSPLHF.